This T cell receptor beta chain came from a study of shared clonotypes between healthy human individuals. Findings and limits, study-wide: Rarefaction analysis demonstrated incomplete sorted-subset sequencing notwithstanding large depth. Larger estimated richness was generally seen in naive subsets than in memory subsets. Clonotype sharing among donors was thought likely to change with sequencing depth. A small donor pool kept down the genetic and exposure-history diversity that was represented.

Of note for this clone: The antigen is undetermined.

The repertoire was sequenced with immunoSEQ multiplex PCR; TCRdb's copy has only in-frame clones and lacks some. The sample shows some 2,500,000 clones, under 95% of them seen only once. Trimming stripped 3 bases from V and 3 bases from J, with 8 bases between. Germline lookup yields CDR1 SEHNR and CDR2 FQNEAQ (reference sequence). This CDR3 has 13 amino acids. The clonotype was recovered from a man between 18 and 35 years old in good health. Some clones in this sample may be carry-over from other donors' samples. The material sequenced was naive CD4+ T cells from PBMCs. Subset here: CD45RA+ positively selected. V gene TRBV7-9 combines with J gene TRBJ1-1; tentative D call: TRBD1 (5 bases). The CDR3 DNA follows: TGTGCCAGCAGCTTTGGGGGTGACACTGAAGCTTTCTTT. Encoded protein: CASSFGGDTEAFF.